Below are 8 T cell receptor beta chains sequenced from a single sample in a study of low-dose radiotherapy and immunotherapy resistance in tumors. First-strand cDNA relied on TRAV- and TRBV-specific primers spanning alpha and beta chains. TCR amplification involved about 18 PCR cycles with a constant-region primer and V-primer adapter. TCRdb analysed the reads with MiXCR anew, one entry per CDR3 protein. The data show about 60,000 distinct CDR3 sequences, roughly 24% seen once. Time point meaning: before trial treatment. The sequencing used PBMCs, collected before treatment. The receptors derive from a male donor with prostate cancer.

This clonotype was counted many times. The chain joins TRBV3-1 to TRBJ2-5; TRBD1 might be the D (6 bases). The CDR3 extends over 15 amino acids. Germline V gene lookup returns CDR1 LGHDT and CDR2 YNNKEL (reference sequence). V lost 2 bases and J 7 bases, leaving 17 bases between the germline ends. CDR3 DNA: TGTGCCAGCAGCCAACGCCAGGGGCGAGGGGGGACCCAGTACTTC. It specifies CASSQRQGRGGTQYF.

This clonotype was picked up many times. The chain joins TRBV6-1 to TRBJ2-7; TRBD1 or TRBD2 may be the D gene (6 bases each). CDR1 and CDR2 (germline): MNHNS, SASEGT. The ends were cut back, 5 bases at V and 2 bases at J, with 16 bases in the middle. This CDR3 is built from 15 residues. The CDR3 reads CASSYSKGGPYEQYF. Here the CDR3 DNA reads TGTGCCAGCAGTTACTCGAAGGGGGGCCCCTACGAGCAGTACTTC.

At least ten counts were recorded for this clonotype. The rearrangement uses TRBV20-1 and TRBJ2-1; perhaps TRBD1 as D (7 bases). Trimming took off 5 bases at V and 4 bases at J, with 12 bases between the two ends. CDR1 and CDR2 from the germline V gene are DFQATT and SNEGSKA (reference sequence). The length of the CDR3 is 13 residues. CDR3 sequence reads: CSAWRGPYNEQFF. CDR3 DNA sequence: TGCAGTGCTTGGAGGGGGCCTTACAATGAGCAGTTCTTC.

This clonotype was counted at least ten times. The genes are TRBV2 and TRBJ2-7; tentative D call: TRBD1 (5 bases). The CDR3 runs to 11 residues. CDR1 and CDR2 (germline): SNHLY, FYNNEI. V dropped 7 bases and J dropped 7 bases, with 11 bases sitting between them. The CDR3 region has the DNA TGTGCCAGCACCGACAGCGTTGAGCAGTACTTC. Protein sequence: CASTDSVEQYF.

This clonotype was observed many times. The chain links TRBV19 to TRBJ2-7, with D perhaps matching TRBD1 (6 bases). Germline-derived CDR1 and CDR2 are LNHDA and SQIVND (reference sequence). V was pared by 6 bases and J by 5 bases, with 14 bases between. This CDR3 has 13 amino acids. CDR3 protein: CASSRQATHEQYF. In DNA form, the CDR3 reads TGTGCCAGTAGCAGACAGGCTACCCACGAGCAGTACTTC.

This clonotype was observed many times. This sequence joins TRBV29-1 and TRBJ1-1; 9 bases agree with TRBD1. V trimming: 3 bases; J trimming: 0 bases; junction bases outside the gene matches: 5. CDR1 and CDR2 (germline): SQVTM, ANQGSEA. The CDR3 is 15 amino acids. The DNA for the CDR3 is TGCAGCGTTGACGGGGGACAGGGAATGAACACTGAAGCTTTCTTT. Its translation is CSVDGGQGMNTEAFF.

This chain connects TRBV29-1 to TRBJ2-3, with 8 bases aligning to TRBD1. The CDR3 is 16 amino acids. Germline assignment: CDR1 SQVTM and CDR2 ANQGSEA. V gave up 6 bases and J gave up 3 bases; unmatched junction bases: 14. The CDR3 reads CSVPTPRTGSTDTQYF. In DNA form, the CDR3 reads TGCAGCGTGCCCACCCCGCGGACAGGGAGTACAGATACGCAGTATTTT.

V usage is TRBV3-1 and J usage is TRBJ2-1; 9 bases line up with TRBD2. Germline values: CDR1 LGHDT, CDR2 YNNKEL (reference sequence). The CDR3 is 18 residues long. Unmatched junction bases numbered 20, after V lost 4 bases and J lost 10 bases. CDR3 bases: TGTGCCAGCAGCCCTGCTGGCGTGGCGGGGGGGCCTGATAAAGAGCAGTTCTTC. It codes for CASSPAGVAGGPDKEQFF.